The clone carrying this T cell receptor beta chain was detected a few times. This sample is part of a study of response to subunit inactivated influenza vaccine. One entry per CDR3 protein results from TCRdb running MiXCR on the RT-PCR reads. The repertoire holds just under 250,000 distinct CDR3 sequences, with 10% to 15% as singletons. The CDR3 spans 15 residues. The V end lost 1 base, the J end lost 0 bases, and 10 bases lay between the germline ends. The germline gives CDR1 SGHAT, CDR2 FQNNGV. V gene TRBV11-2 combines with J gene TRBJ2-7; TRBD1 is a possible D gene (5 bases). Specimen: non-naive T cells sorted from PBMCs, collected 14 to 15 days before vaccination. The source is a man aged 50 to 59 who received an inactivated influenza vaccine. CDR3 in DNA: TGTGCCAGCAGCTTAGGGGGCCTGGACTCCTACGAGCAGTACTTC. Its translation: CASSLGGLDSYEQYF. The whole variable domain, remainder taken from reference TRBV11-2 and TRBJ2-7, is EAGVAQSPRYKIIEKRQSVAFWCNPISGHATLYWYQQILGQGPKLLIQFQNNGVVDDSQLPKDRFSAERLKGVDSTLKIQPAKLEDSAVYLCASSLGGLDSYEQYFGPGTRLTVT.